A selection of T cell receptor beta chains follows, all from one sample in a study of blood T cell repertoires in COVID-19. Generated by immunoSEQ multiplex PCR, the TCRdb table keeps only in-frame clones and is missing some. The profile covers 75,000 to 90,000 clones, with 80% to 90% appearing a single time and 11% taken by the ten largest. The sequencing input was peripheral blood. These receptors were taken from an elderly man with acute or convalescent COVID-19. The CDR3 runs from the conserved cysteine through the conserved F or W. The D gene is left open where the match is weak. Clone size is stated in some rows and not others, as once, few, many or a class when expanded.

clone size	V gene	J gene	D gene	CDR3 protein	CDR3 DNA
-	TRBV5-5	TRBJ1-1	TRBD1	CASSLRKGAKGMNTEAFF	TGTGCCAGCAGCTTGAGAAAGGGGGCTAAGGGGATGAACACTGAAGCTTTCTTT
-	TRBV29-1	TRBJ2-6	-	CSVRPGGANVLTF	TGCAGCGTCCGGCCGGGTGGGGCCAACGTCCTGACTTTC
-	TRBV5-1	TRBJ1-2	TRBD1	CASSPTTGDYGYTF	TGCGCCAGCAGCCCCACTACAGGGGACTATGGCTACACCTTC
-	TRBV5-1	TRBJ2-5	-	CASSFTGGETQYF	TGCGCCAGCAGCTTCACGGGCGGGGAGACCCAGTACTTC
-	TRBV7-9	TRBJ2-7	TRBD2	CASSLGSGRSYEQYF	TGTGCCAGCAGCTTAGGTAGCGGGAGGTCCTACGAGCAGTACTTC
-	TRBV30	TRBJ2-5	TRBD2	CAWSVASGSGETQYF	TGTGCCTGGAGTGTAGCCAGCGGGAGTGGGGAGACCCAGTACTTC
-	TRBV5-1	TRBJ1-5	-	CASSLSTGDQPQHF	TGCGCCAGCAGCTTGTCGACAGGCGATCAGCCCCAGCATTTT
-	TRBV24-1	TRBJ2-1	TRBD1	CATGGQGASNEQFF	TGTGCCACCGGAGGACAGGGGGCGTCGAATGAGCAGTTCTTC
-	TRBV3-1/TRBV3-2	TRBJ2-2	TRBD2	CASSQSGAGGFGELFF	TGTGCCAGCAGCCAATCAGGAGCGGGGGGTTTCGGGGAGCTGTTTTTT
-	TRBV4-3	TRBJ1-3	-	CASSQEEGGNTIYF	TGCGCCAGCAGCCAAGAGGAGGGGGGAAACACCATATATTTT
-	TRBV6-1	TRBJ1-5	-	CASSEASGGWQPQHF	TGTGCCAGCAGTGAAGCCTCGGGGGGATGGCAGCCCCAGCATTTT
once	TRBV10-1	TRBJ1-5	TRBD1	CASQPRGFSQPQHF	TGCGCCAGCCAACCCAGGGGGTTCAGTCAGCCCCAGCATTTT
-	TRBV27	TRBJ1-1	-	CASSAHRAGTEAFF	TGTGCCAGCAGTGCCCACAGGGCGGGCACTGAAGCTTTCTTT
-	TRBV7-9	TRBJ1-2	-	CASSPVEGYGYTF	TGTGCCAGCAGCCCCGTGGAGGGCTATGGCTACACCTTC
few	TRBV19	TRBJ1-6	-	CASSIGKGGFDSPLHF	TGTGCCAGTAGTATTGGGAAGGGAGGTTTCGATTCACCCCTCCACTTT
-	TRBV28	TRBJ2-1	TRBD2	CASRSGGTSGYNEQFF	TGTGCCAGCAGGTCCGGGGGGACTAGCGGTTACAATGAGCAGTTCTTC
-	TRBV6-4	TRBJ1-2	TRBD1	CASSTGQGASGYTF	TGTGCCAGCAGTACAGGACAGGGGGCGTCGGGCTACACCTTC
once	TRBV18	TRBJ2-7	-	CASSQGADYYEQYF	TGTGCCAGCTCACAGGGGGCGGACTACTACGAGCAGTACTTC
-	TRBV10-3	TRBJ1-1	-	CATASGGEAFF	TGTGCGACAGCGTCGGGGGGAGAAGCTTTCTTT
once	TRBV6-5	TRBJ1-2	-	CASRGQLPYGYTF	TGTGCCAGCAGAGGACAGCTTCCCTATGGCTACACCTTC
-	TRBV7-9	TRBJ1-5	-	CASSLTDQPQHF	TGTGCCAGCAGCTTAACTGATCAGCCCCAGCATTTT
-	TRBV11-3	TRBJ2-7	-	CASSARLDSPEQYF	TGTGCCAGCAGCGCCCGGTTGGACTCCCCGGAGCAGTACTTC
-	TRBV19	TRBJ2-7	-	CASSKREKYEQYF	TGTGCCAGTAGTAAACGGGAGAAATACGAGCAGTACTTC
once	TRBV27	TRBJ1-1	-	CASSSLQGWGTEAFF	TGTGCCAGCAGTTCACTACAGGGTTGGGGCACTGAAGCTTTCTTT
-	TRBV7-3	TRBJ1-2	-	CASSLGQSGGYTF	TGTGCCAGCAGCTTAGGACAGAGCGGTGGCTACACCTTC
-	TRBV19	TRBJ1-5	-	CASSHRERNQPQHF	TGTGCCAGTAGCCACAGGGAGAGAAATCAGCCCCAGCATTTT
-	TRBV7-2	TRBJ2-1	TRBD2	CASSDSGKLFGYEQFF	TGTGCCAGCAGCGATAGCGGGAAATTATTCGGCTATGAGCAGTTCTTC
-	TRBV7-2	TRBJ2-1	TRBD2	CASSVTSGGAYEQFF	TGTGCCAGCAGCGTGACTAGCGGGGGGGCCTATGAGCAGTTCTTC
-	TRBV19	TRBJ2-3	TRBD1	CASSPGQASTDTQYF	TGTGCCAGTAGCCCGGGACAGGCTAGCACAGATACGCAGTATTTT